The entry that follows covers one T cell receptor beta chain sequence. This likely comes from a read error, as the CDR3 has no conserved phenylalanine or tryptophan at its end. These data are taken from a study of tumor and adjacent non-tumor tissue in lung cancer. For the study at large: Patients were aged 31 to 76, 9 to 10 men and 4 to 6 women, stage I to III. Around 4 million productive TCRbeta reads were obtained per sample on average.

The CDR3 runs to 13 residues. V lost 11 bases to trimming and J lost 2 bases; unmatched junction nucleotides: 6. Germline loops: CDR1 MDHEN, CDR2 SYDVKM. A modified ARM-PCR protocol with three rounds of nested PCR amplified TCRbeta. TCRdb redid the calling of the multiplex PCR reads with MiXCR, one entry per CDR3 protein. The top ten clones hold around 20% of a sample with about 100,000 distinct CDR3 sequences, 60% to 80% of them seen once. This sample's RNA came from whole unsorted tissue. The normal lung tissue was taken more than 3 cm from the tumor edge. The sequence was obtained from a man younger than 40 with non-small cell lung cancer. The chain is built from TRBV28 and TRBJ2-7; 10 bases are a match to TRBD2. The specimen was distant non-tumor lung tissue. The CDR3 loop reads CAAKREGPYEQYL. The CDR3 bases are TGTGCCGCTAAGCGGGAGGGCCCCTACGAGCAGTACTTG.